The subject of this entry is one T cell receptor (beta chain). The antigen remains undetermined. The sample belongs to a study of T cells in localized non-small cell lung cancer. Study outcomes and limitations: A median around 55 of the top 100 tumor clones appeared in adjacent lung. Analysis by sequencing included only one tumor region, so heterogeneity remains possible.

Profiling relied on immunoSEQ multiplex PCR, and the TCRdb table lists in-frame clones only, not all of them. The table shows about 2,800 clones, with approximately 30% occurring only once. The CDR3 runs to 14 residues. The germline gives CDR1 KGHSH, CDR2 LQKENI. The V end lost 4 bases, the J end lost 2 bases, and 9 bases lay between the germline ends. The receptor comes from a female donor over 55 with stage II squamous cell lung carcinoma. The input for sequencing was lung tumor tissue, taken before any cancer treatment. The chain uses TRBV18 and TRBJ1-3, with a weak D call TRBD1 (5 bases). The CDR3 nucleotides are TGTGCCAGCTCACACCGGGACCCTGGAAACACCATATATTTT. Its translation: CASSHRDPGNTIYF.